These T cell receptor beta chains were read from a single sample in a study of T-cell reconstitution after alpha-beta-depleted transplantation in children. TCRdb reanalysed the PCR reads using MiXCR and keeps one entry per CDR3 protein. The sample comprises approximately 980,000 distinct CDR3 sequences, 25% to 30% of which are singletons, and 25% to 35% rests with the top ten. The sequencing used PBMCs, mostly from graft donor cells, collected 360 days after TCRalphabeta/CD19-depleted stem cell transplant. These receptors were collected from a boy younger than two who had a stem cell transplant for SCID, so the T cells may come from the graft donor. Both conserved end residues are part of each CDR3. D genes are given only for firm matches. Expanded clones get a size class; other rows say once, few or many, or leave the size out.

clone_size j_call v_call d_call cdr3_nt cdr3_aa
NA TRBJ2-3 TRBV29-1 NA TGCAGCGTATCGGGGACACATCTTCTTTCTGTCACAGATACGCAGTATTTT CSVSGTHLLSVTDTQYF
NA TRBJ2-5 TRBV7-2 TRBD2 TGTGCCAGCAGCCCTATAGCGGGGTTCGGGGAGACCCAGTACTTC CASSPIAGFGETQYF
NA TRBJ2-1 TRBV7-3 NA TGTGCCAGCAGCTCCTCACTGGGAGACTACAATGAGCAGTTCTTC CASSSSLGDYNEQFF
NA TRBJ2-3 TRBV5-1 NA TGCGCCAGCAGCTTGGCCACTCACACAGATACGCAGTATTTT CASSLATHTDTQYF
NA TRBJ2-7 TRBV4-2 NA TGTGCCAGCAGCCAAGCCAGGGAGTACGAGCAGTACTTC CASSQAREYEQYF
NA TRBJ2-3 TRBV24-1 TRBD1 TGTGCCACCAGTGATTATCTAGGACAGGGGAAAGATACGCAGTATTTT CATSDYLGQGKDTQYF
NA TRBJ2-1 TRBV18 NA TGTGCCAGCTCACCAGGACGAGTTGTGGGCAATGAGCAGTTCTTC CASSPGRVVGNEQFF
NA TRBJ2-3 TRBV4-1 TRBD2 TGCGCCAGCAGCCAAGGAGGGACTAGAAGGACGGATACGCAGTATTTT CASSQGGTRRTDTQYF
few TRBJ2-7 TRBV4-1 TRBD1 TGCGCCAGCAGCCAAGCGTCATTTACAGGGGGAGGCTCCTACGAGCAGTACTTC CASSQASFTGGGSYEQYF
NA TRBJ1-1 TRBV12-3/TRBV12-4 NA TGTGCCAGCAGTCCGACCAGGGGAACTAAAGCTTTCTTT CASSPTRGTKAFF